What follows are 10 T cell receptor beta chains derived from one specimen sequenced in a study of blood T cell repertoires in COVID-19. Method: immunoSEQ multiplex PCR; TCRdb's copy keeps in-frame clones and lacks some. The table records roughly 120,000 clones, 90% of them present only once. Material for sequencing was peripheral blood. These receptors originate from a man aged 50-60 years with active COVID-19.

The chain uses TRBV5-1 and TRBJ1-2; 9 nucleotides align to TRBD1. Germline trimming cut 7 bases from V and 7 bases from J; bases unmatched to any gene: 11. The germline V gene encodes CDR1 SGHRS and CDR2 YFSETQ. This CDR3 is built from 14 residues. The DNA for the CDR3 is TGCGCCAGCTCCCCCGCGGGACAGGGTGGTGGCTACACCTTC. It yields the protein CASSPAGQGGGYTF.

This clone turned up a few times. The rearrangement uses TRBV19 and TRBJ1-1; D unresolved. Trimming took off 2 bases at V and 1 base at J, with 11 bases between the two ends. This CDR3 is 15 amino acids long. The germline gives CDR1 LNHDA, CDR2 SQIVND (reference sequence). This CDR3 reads CASSIPEGGNTEAFF. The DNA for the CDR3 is TGTGCCAGTAGTATACCCGAGGGAGGGAACACTGAAGCTTTCTTT.

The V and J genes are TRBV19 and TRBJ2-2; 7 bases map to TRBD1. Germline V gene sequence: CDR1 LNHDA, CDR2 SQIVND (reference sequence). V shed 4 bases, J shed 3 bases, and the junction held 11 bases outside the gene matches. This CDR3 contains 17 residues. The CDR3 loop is CASSTLAGGYDTGELFF. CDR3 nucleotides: TGTGCCAGTAGTACCCTCGCAGGGGGATATGACACCGGGGAGCTGTTTTTT.

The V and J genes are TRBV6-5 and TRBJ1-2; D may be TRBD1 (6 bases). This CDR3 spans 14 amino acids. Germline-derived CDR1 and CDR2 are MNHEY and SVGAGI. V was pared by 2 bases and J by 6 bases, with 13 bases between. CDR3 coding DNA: TGTGCCAGCAGTTACGGTCAGGGGATACATGGCTACACCTTC. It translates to CASSYGQGIHGYTF.

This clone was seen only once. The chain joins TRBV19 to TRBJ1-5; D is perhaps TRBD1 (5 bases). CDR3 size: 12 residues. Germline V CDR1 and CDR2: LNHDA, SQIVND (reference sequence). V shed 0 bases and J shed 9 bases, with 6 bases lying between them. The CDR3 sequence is CASSIEGRPQHF. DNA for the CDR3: TGTGCCAGTAGTATAGAGGGGCGGCCCCAGCATTTT.

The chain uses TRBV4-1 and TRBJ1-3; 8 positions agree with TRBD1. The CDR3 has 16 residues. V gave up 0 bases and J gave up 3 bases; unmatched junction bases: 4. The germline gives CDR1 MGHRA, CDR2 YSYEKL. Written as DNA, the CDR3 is TGCGCCAGCAGCCAAGATTCGACAGGGGTTGGAAACACCATATATTTT. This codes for CASSQDSTGVGNTIYF.

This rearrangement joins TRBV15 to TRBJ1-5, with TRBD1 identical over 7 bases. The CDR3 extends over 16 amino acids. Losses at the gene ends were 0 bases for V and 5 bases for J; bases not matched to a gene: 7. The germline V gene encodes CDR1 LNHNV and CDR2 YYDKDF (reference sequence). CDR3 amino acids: CATSRDRTGEHQPQHF. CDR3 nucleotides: TGTGCCACCAGCAGAGACAGGACAGGTGAGCATCAGCCCCAGCATTTT.

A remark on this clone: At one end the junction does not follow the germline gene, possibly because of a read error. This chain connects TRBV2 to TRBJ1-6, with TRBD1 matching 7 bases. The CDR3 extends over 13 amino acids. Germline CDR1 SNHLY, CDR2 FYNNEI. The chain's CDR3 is CASRGQLNPPLHF. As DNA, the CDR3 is TGTGCCAGCAGGGGACAGCTTAATCCACCCCTCCACTTT.

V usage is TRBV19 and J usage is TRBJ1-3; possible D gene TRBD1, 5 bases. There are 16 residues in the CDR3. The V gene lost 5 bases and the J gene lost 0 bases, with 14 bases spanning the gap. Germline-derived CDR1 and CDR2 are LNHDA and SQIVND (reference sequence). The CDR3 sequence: CASSPGLQYSGNTIYF. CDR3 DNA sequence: TGTGCCAGTAGTCCGGGACTGCAATACTCTGGAAACACCATATATTTT.

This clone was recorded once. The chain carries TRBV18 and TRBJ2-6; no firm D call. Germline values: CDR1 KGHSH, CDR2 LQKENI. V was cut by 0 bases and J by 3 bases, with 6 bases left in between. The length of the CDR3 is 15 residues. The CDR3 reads CASSPPSNGANVLTF. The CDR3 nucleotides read TGTGCCAGCTCACCACCGAGTAATGGGGCCAACGTCCTGACTTTC.